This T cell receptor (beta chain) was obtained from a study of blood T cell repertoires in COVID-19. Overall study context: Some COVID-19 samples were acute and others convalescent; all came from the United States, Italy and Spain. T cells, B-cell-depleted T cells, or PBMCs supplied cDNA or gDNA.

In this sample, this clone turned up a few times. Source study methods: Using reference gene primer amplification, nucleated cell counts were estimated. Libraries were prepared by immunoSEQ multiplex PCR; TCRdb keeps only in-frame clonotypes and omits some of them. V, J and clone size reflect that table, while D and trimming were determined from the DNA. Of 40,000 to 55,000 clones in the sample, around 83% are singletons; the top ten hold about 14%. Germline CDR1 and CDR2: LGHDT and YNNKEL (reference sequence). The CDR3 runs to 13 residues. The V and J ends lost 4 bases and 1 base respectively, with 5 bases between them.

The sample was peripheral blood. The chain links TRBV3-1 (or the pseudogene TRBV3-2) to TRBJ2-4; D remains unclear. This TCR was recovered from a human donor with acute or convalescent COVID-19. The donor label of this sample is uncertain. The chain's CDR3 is CASSPQAKNIQYF. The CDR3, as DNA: TGTGCCAGCAGCCCCCAGGCCAAAAACATTCAGTACTTC.